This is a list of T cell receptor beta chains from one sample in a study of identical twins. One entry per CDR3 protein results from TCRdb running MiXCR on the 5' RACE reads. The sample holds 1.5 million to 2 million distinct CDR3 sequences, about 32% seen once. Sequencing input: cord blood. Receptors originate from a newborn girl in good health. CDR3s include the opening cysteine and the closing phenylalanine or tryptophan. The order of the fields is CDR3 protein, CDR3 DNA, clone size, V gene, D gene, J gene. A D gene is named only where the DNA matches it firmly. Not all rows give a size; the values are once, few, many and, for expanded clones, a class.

CASSFLGFGETQYF | TGTGCCAGCAGTTTCTTAGGTTTCGGAGAGACCCAGTACTTC | many | TRBV12-3/TRBV12-4 | NA | TRBJ2-5
CSEGDRGRGYNEQYF | TGCAGCGAGGGGGACAGGGGGCGCGGGTACAATGAGCAGTACTTC | NA | TRBV29-1 | TRBD1 | TRBJ2-7
CASSPRGGETLPEAFF | TGTGCCAGCTCCCCAAGAGGGGGAGAAACCTTACCTGAAGCTTTCTTT | NA | TRBV18 | NA | TRBJ1-1
CASSPLGPSSYEQYF | TGTGCCAGCAGTCCCCTAGGGCCAAGCTCCTACGAGCAGTACTTC | NA | TRBV28 | NA | TRBJ2-7
CSARAQGAAYSTDTQYF | TGCAGTGCTAGAGCACAGGGGGCAGCCTATAGCACAGATACGCAGTATTTT | NA | TRBV20-1 | TRBD1 | TRBJ2-3
CSVAPGTFGDTQYF | TGCAGCGTTGCACCCGGTACCTTCGGAGATACGCAGTATTTT | many | TRBV29-1 | NA | TRBJ2-3
CASSHPKGDPQETQYF | TGCGCCAGCAGCCATCCTAAAGGGGACCCCCAAGAGACCCAGTACTTC | few | TRBV4-1 | NA | TRBJ2-5
CASSLGEGYEQYF | TGCGCCAGCAGCTTGGGGGAGGGTTACGAGCAGTACTTC | many | TRBV5-1 | TRBD2 | TRBJ2-7
CASIFGGNGYGYTF | TGTGCCAGCATATTTGGGGGCAACGGCTATGGCTACACCTTC | NA | TRBV6-6 | NA | TRBJ1-2
CASSLKSQWASTDTQYF | TGTGCCAGCAGTTTAAAATCCCAGTGGGCTAGCACAGATACGCAGTATTTT | few | TRBV28 | NA | TRBJ2-3
CASSERASTQYF | TGTGCCAGCAGTGAAAGGGCAAGCACGCAGTATTTT | few | TRBV6-1 | NA | TRBJ2-3
CASKETGVGNQPQHF | TGTGCCAGCAAAGAGACAGGGGTTGGCAATCAGCCCCAGCATTTT | few | TRBV2 | TRBD1 | TRBJ1-5
CASSPRAATEAFF | TGTGCCAGCAGCCCGCGGGCAGCCACTGAAGCTTTCTTT | NA | TRBV3-1 | NA | TRBJ1-1
CSAGLAPTDTQYF | TGCAGTGCTGGGCTAGCGCCCACAGATACGCAGTATTTT | NA | TRBV20-1 | NA | TRBJ2-3
CTLQGVANSPLHF | TGCACCTTACAGGGAGTCGCTAATTCACCCCTCCACTTT | NA | TRBV20-1 | NA | TRBJ1-6
CSASTQSYGQYF | TGCAGTGCTAGTACGCAGTCCTACGGGCAGTACTTC | NA | TRBV20-1 | NA | TRBJ2-7
CSARDDWTSTDTQYF | TGCAGTGCTAGAGATGACTGGACTAGCACAGATACGCAGTATTTT | NA | TRBV20-1 | NA | TRBJ2-3
CSALRLRTIGYNELFF | TGCAGTGCGCTCCGACTTCGGACTATCGGGTACAATGAGCTGTTCTTC | NA | TRBV20-1 | NA | TRBJ2-1
CATSDLGQPSTNEKLFF | TGTGCCACCAGTGATTTAGGACAGCCCTCAACTAATGAAAAACTGTTTTTT | NA | TRBV24-1 | NA | TRBJ1-4
CASSLVRDTNTEAFF | TGCGCCAGCAGCTTAGTCCGGGACACGAACACTGAAGCTTTCTTT | few | TRBV5-1 | NA | TRBJ1-1
CSARRAASNQPQHF | TGCAGTGCTAGACGGGCAGCTAGCAATCAGCCCCAGCATTTT | NA | TRBV20-1 | NA | TRBJ1-5
CATSDLEGSSYNEQFF | TGTGCCACCAGTGATTTGGAGGGAAGCTCCTACAATGAGCAGTTCTTC | few | TRBV24-1 | NA | TRBJ2-1
CASSIRDHPDQPQHF | TGTGCCAGCAGTATCCGGGATCATCCTGATCAGCCCCAGCATTTT | NA | TRBV14 | NA | TRBJ1-5
CASSGASGFQETQYF | TGCGCCAGCAGCGGGGCGTCCGGATTCCAAGAGACCCAGTACTTC | NA | TRBV5-1 | NA | TRBJ2-5
CSARDPNRDTDGYTF | TGCAGTGCTAGGGACCCCAACAGGGATACGGATGGCTACACCTTC | NA | TRBV20-1 | NA | TRBJ1-2
CASRYRGVGSSPLHF | TGTGCCAGCAGGTACAGGGGAGTAGGCAGTTCACCCCTCCACTTT | NA | TRBV21-1 | NA | TRBJ1-6
CASSYISGANVLTF | TGTGCCAGCAGTTACATCTCTGGGGCCAACGTCCTGACTTTC | many | TRBV28 | NA | TRBJ2-6
CSAIPPSGGATDTQYF | TGCAGTGCTATACCCCCTAGCGGGGGGGCCACAGATACGCAGTATTTT | NA | TRBV20-1 | TRBD2 | TRBJ2-3
CATRGGNLHGYTF | TGTGCCACCCGGGGCGGAAATCTGCATGGCTACACCTTC | few | TRBV19 | NA | TRBJ1-2
CSARSPVAEISYNEQFF | TGCAGTGCTAGGTCTCCGGTAGCGGAAATCTCCTACAATGAGCAGTTCTTC | NA | TRBV20-1 | NA | TRBJ2-1
CASRQGGNSPLHF | TGTGCCAGCAGACAGGGGGGTAATTCACCCCTCCACTTT | many | TRBV6-1 | TRBD1 | TRBJ1-6
CASSLERGFTDTQYF | TGCGCCAGCAGCTTGGAGCGGGGATTCACAGATACGCAGTATTTT | few | TRBV5-1 | TRBD2 | TRBJ2-3
CASSFSKELSGYTF | TGTGCCAGCAGCTTTTCGAAGGAACTTAGCGGCTACACCTTC | once | TRBV7-2 | NA | TRBJ1-2
CSARLRDEIGYTF | TGCAGTGCTAGGCTCAGGGATGAAATTGGCTACACCTTC | few | TRBV20-1 | NA | TRBJ1-2
CASTRGQGVLRDNSPLHF | TGTGCCAGCACAAGGGGACAGGGGGTCCTAAGGGATAATTCACCCCTCCACTTT | NA | TRBV28 | TRBD1 | TRBJ1-6
CSPLRDWGNEQYF | TGCAGCCCCCTCCGGGACTGGGGAAATGAGCAGTACTTC | NA | TRBV20-1 | NA | TRBJ2-5
CSARRPGTFSGANVLTF | TGCAGTGCTAGAAGGCCAGGGACCTTCTCTGGGGCCAACGTCCTGACTTTC | few | TRBV20-1 | NA | TRBJ2-6
CATAGLAGGSSYNEQFF | TGTGCCACCGCGGGACTAGCGGGAGGAAGCTCCTACAATGAGCAGTTCTTC | NA | TRBV24-1 | TRBD2 | TRBJ2-1
CASSSPSGTRSYNEQFF | TGTGCCAGCAGCTCTCCTAGCGGGACACGCTCCTACAATGAGCAGTTCTTC | NA | TRBV7-2 | TRBD2 | TRBJ2-1
CSAPSGTLSYNEQYF | TGCAGTGCTCCTAGCGGGACCCTCTCCTACAATGAGCAGTACTTC | NA | TRBV20-1 | TRBD2 | TRBJ2-7
CSARTAYSNQPQHF | TGCAGTGCCCGGACGGCTTATAGCAATCAGCCCCAGCATTTT | few | TRBV20-1 | NA | TRBJ1-5
CASSEPDWNEQFF | TGTGCCAGCAGTGAACCCGACTGGAATGAGCAGTTCTTC | NA | TRBV2 | NA | TRBJ2-1
CASIRWGQGTDTQYF | TGTGCCAGCATTCGGTGGGGGCAGGGGACAGATACGCAGTATTTT | few | TRBV2 | NA | TRBJ2-3
CAISERTSGLNIQYF | TGTGCCATCAGTGAGCGGACTAGCGGCCTAAACATTCAGTACTTC | many | TRBV10-3 | TRBD2 | TRBJ2-4
CASGLVPAPVETQYF | TGTGCTAGTGGTTTGGTACCAGCCCCTGTAGAGACCCAGTACTTC | NA | TRBV12-5 | NA | TRBJ2-5
CASRRGTSGTFSYEQYF | TGTGCCAGTCGACGCGGGACTAGCGGGACGTTCTCCTACGAGCAGTACTTC | few | TRBV27 | TRBD2 | TRBJ2-7
CATRTGTAVPYEQYF | TGTGCCACCAGAACCGGGACAGCCGTTCCCTACGAGCAGTACTTC | few | TRBV24-1 | TRBD1 | TRBJ2-7
CASKQGGNTEAFF | TGTGCCAGCAAACAAGGGGGGAACACTGAAGCTTTCTTT | few | TRBV7-9 | NA | TRBJ1-1
CSASRDSRYNEQFF | TGCAGTGCTAGCCGAGACTCCCGATACAATGAGCAGTTCTTC | NA | TRBV20-1 | NA | TRBJ2-1
CSVRLVSYNEQFF | TGCAGCGTCAGACTAGTTTCCTACAATGAGCAGTTCTTC | few | TRBV29-1 | NA | TRBJ2-1